These T cell receptor beta chains were read from a single sample in a study of T cells in Graves' hyperthyroidism and ophthalmopathy. TCRdb analysed the multiplex PCR reads with MiXCR anew, one entry per CDR3 protein. This table holds around 530,000 distinct CDR3 sequences, 17% found once. Specimen: blood. The receptors here all came from a woman younger than 35 with Graves' ophthalmopathy. Each CDR3 is given with its conserved first and last residue. The order of the fields is CDR3 DNA, CDR3 protein, CDR3 length, D gene, V gene, J gene, clone size. A D gene is named only where the DNA matches it firmly. Size values are once, few and many counts, or a class for expanded clones, and some rows have none.

cdr3_nt: TGTGCCAGCAGTTTATCACTAGCGGGAGATGAGACCCAGTACTTC
cdr3_aa: CASSLSLAGDETQYF
cdr3_length: 15
d_call: TRBD2
v_call: TRBV12-3/TRBV12-4
j_call: TRBJ2-5
clone_size: many

cdr3_nt: TGTGCCTACACGACAGGGGGTAATAGCAATCAGCCCCAGCATTTT
cdr3_aa: CAYTTGGNSNQPQHF
cdr3_length: 15
d_call: TRBD1
v_call: TRBV30
j_call: TRBJ1-5
clone_size: few

cdr3_nt: TGCGCCAGCTGGCTCGGGACCAACAACTACGAGCAGTACTTC
cdr3_aa: CASWLGTNNYEQYF
cdr3_length: 14
d_call: -
v_call: TRBV5-1
j_call: TRBJ2-7
clone_size: few

cdr3_nt: TGTGCCAGCATTGAAAAGGGACTGATGAACACTGAAGCTTTCTTT
cdr3_aa: CASIEKGLMNTEAFF
cdr3_length: 15
d_call: -
v_call: TRBV2
j_call: TRBJ1-1
clone_size: many

cdr3_nt: TGCAGTGCTAGGGGAGTCGAAAATCAGCCCCAGCATTTT
cdr3_aa: CSARGVENQPQHF
cdr3_length: 13
d_call: -
v_call: TRBV20-1
j_call: TRBJ1-5
clone_size: -

cdr3_nt: TGCAGCAGTTTCGGGACAGGGCCTAACTATGGCTACACCTTC
cdr3_aa: CSSFGTGPNYGYTF
cdr3_length: 14
d_call: TRBD1
v_call: TRBV29-1
j_call: TRBJ1-2
clone_size: -

cdr3_nt: TGTGCCAGCAGTTACTCTCTGGCGACAGGGAACGGCTACACCTTC
cdr3_aa: CASSYSLATGNGYTF
cdr3_length: 15
d_call: TRBD1
v_call: TRBV6-5
j_call: TRBJ1-2
clone_size: -

cdr3_nt: TGTGCCAACAGCGTAGACGGGAACTCTGGAAACACCATATATTTT
cdr3_aa: CANSVDGNSGNTIYF
cdr3_length: 15
d_call: -
v_call: TRBV9
j_call: TRBJ1-3
clone_size: -

cdr3_nt: TGTGCCAGCAGTTTAGACGTGACAGTCTCCTACGAGCAGTACTTC
cdr3_aa: CASSLDVTVSYEQYF
cdr3_length: 15
d_call: -
v_call: TRBV28
j_call: TRBJ2-7
clone_size: many

cdr3_nt: TGCAGCGTTGAAGGTCAGAACATGAACACTGAAGCTTTCTTT
cdr3_aa: CSVEGQNMNTEAFF
cdr3_length: 14
d_call: -
v_call: TRBV29-1
j_call: TRBJ1-1
clone_size: -

cdr3_nt: TGTGCCAGCAGCTTAGTGCACCAGAGCTCTGGAAACACCATATATTTT
cdr3_aa: CASSLVHQSSGNTIYF
cdr3_length: 16
d_call: -
v_call: TRBV11-2
j_call: TRBJ1-3
clone_size: many

cdr3_nt: TGCAGTGCCGAAAGCCAGGCTAGCGGGAGGGTCGGGACCCAGTACTTC
cdr3_aa: CSAESQASGRVGTQYF
cdr3_length: 16
d_call: TRBD2
v_call: TRBV20-1
j_call: TRBJ2-5
clone_size: many

cdr3_nt: TGTGCCAGCAGCGGGCCGAGACTAGCGGGGGCCAATGAGCAGTTCTTC
cdr3_aa: CASSGPRLAGANEQFF
cdr3_length: 16
d_call: TRBD2
v_call: TRBV7-9
j_call: TRBJ2-1
clone_size: -

cdr3_nt: TGTGCCAGCAGCCCTAGACAGGGTAGCCATTCCTACAATGAGCAGTTCTTC
cdr3_aa: CASSPRQGSHSYNEQFF
cdr3_length: 17
d_call: TRBD1
v_call: TRBV7-8
j_call: TRBJ2-1
clone_size: many

cdr3_nt: TGTGCCAGTAGTAAAGGGGACACCGGGGAGCTGTTTTTT
cdr3_aa: CASSKGDTGELFF
cdr3_length: 13
d_call: -
v_call: TRBV19
j_call: TRBJ2-2
clone_size: -

cdr3_nt: TGTGCCAGTTACATGGGGGGGTTTGGGGCCAACGTCCTGACTTTC
cdr3_aa: CASYMGGFGANVLTF
cdr3_length: 15
d_call: TRBD2
v_call: TRBV11-2
j_call: TRBJ2-6
clone_size: many

cdr3_nt: TGTGCCAGCAGCCCCTACGGACAGGGGAGGGAGCAGTACTTC
cdr3_aa: CASSPYGQGREQYF
cdr3_length: 14
d_call: TRBD1
v_call: TRBV7-9
j_call: TRBJ2-7
clone_size: many

cdr3_nt: TGTGCCAGCAGTTTCCCGGACAGGGGAAGAGTTGGCTACACCTTC
cdr3_aa: CASSFPDRGRVGYTF
cdr3_length: 15
d_call: TRBD1
v_call: TRBV28
j_call: TRBJ1-2
clone_size: many

cdr3_nt: TGTGCCAGCAGCCTAACAAGGGATACGCAGTATTTT
cdr3_aa: CASSLTRDTQYF
cdr3_length: 12
d_call: -
v_call: TRBV12-3/TRBV12-4
j_call: TRBJ2-3
clone_size: many

cdr3_nt: TGTGCCAGCAGTTTAAGGCAGGGGGTGGTACACGAGCAGTACTTC
cdr3_aa: CASSLRQGVVHEQYF
cdr3_length: 15
d_call: TRBD1
v_call: TRBV12-3/TRBV12-4
j_call: TRBJ2-7
clone_size: -

cdr3_nt: TGTGCCTGGAGTGTCTTTCAGCCCCAGCATTTT
cdr3_aa: CAWSVFQPQHF
cdr3_length: 11
d_call: -
v_call: TRBV30
j_call: TRBJ1-5
clone_size: -

cdr3_nt: TGTGCCAGTAGTATTACAGGCGGGGGGACTGAAGCTTTCTTT
cdr3_aa: CASSITGGGTEAFF
cdr3_length: 14
d_call: -
v_call: TRBV19
j_call: TRBJ1-1
clone_size: -

cdr3_nt: TGTGCCAGCTCACCTCTAAGGGGCGGTGAAGCTTTCTTT
cdr3_aa: CASSPLRGGEAFF
cdr3_length: 13
d_call: -
v_call: TRBV18
j_call: TRBJ1-1
clone_size: -

cdr3_nt: TGTGCCAGCAGCGTTAACGCTCGCGGATCCACAGATACGCAGTATTTT
cdr3_aa: CASSVNARGSTDTQYF
cdr3_length: 16
d_call: -
v_call: TRBV5-4
j_call: TRBJ2-3
clone_size: few

cdr3_nt: TGTGCCAGCAGTCCGGACAGGGTACGGCGGGCTGAAGCTTTCTTT
cdr3_aa: CASSPDRVRRAEAFF
cdr3_length: 15
d_call: TRBD1
v_call: TRBV2
j_call: TRBJ1-1
clone_size: many

cdr3_nt: TGTGCCAGCAGCCAAACTCTTTTAGGCTACAATGAGCAGTTCTTC
cdr3_aa: CASSQTLLGYNEQFF
cdr3_length: 15
d_call: -
v_call: TRBV27
j_call: TRBJ2-1
clone_size: -

cdr3_nt: TGTGCCAGCAGTTTACGGGTCTCAGATACGCAGTATTTT
cdr3_aa: CASSLRVSDTQYF
cdr3_length: 13
d_call: -
v_call: TRBV27
j_call: TRBJ2-3
clone_size: few

cdr3_nt: TGTGCCAGCAGCTTATTACAGGGGCTGATGAACACTGAAGCTTTCTTT
cdr3_aa: CASSLLQGLMNTEAFF
cdr3_length: 16
d_call: TRBD1
v_call: TRBV5-5
j_call: TRBJ1-1
clone_size: many

cdr3_nt: TGTGCCAGCAGCGTAGGATCTTTAGCCGGGGAGCTGTTTTTT
cdr3_aa: CASSVGSLAGELFF
cdr3_length: 14
d_call: -
v_call: TRBV9
j_call: TRBJ2-2
clone_size: -

cdr3_nt: TGTGCCAGCAGTTTCATGTGGGAGACTAGCACAGATACGCAGTATTTT
cdr3_aa: CASSFMWETSTDTQYF
cdr3_length: 16
d_call: -
v_call: TRBV12-3/TRBV12-4
j_call: TRBJ2-3
clone_size: many

cdr3_nt: TGTGCCAGCAGCTTAGTTCGTTGGGATCCTGAAGCTTTCTTT
cdr3_aa: CASSLVRWDPEAFF
cdr3_length: 14
d_call: -
v_call: TRBV7-8
j_call: TRBJ1-1
clone_size: many

cdr3_nt: TGTGCCAGCAGCGGGCGGACAGGGGAAAATTCACCCCTCCACTTT
cdr3_aa: CASSGRTGENSPLHF
cdr3_length: 15
d_call: TRBD1
v_call: TRBV11-3
j_call: TRBJ1-6
clone_size: many

cdr3_nt: TGCAGTGCCTCGGGACCAGATACGCAGTATTTT
cdr3_aa: CSASGPDTQYF
cdr3_length: 11
d_call: -
v_call: TRBV20-1
j_call: TRBJ2-3
clone_size: few

cdr3_nt: TGTGCCAGCAGCCTCTACAGGGGACAGAACACCGGGGAGCTGTTTTTT
cdr3_aa: CASSLYRGQNTGELFF
cdr3_length: 16
d_call: TRBD1
v_call: TRBV7-3
j_call: TRBJ2-2
clone_size: -

cdr3_nt: TGTGCCAGCAGCCTCCCGGCGGATGTCGGACCTCTAAGGACGGGCTACACCTTC
cdr3_aa: CASSLPADVGPLRTGYTF
cdr3_length: 18
d_call: -
v_call: TRBV11-1
j_call: TRBJ1-2
clone_size: many

cdr3_nt: TGTGCCAGCAGCTTAGCGGGGGCTAGCGGGGAGACCCAGTACTTC
cdr3_aa: CASSLAGASGETQYF
cdr3_length: 15
d_call: TRBD2
v_call: TRBV7-2
j_call: TRBJ2-5
clone_size: many

cdr3_nt: TGTGCCAGCAGCTTAGATTTAGCGGGAGGACACAATGAGCAGTTCTTC
cdr3_aa: CASSLDLAGGHNEQFF
cdr3_length: 16
d_call: TRBD2
v_call: TRBV7-9
j_call: TRBJ2-1
clone_size: few